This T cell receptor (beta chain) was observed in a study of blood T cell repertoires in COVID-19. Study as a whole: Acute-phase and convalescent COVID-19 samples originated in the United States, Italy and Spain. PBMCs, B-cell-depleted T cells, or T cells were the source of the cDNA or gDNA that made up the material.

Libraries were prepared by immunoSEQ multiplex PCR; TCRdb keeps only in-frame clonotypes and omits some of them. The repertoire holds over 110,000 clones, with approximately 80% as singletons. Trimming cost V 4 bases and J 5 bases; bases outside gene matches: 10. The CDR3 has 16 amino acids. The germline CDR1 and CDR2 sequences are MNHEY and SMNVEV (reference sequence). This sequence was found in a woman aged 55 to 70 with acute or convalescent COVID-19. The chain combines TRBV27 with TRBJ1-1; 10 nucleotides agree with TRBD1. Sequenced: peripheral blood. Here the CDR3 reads CASSYGQGVFRTEAFF. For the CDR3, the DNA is TGTGCCAGCAGTTACGGACAGGGGGTATTTAGGACTGAAGCTTTCTTT.